The clone carrying this T cell receptor (beta chain) occurred a few times. Antigen unknown. It may be a read error: a sequence one base away is much more abundant. This sample was included in a study of tumor and adjacent non-tumor tissue in lung cancer. Study overall: The patients, 10 to 11 men and roughly 5 women, were roughly 30 to 76 with stage I to III disease. Samples averaged about 3.8 million productive TCRbeta reads each.

V dropped 4 bases and J dropped 0 bases, with 6 bases sitting between them. Germline V gives CDR1 MNHNS, CDR2 SASEGT. The CDR3 consists of 14 residues. A modified ARM-PCR protocol with three rounds of nested PCR amplified TCRbeta. TCRdb reprocessed the multiplex PCR reads via MiXCR and lists one record per CDR3 protein. The sample carries 90,000 or so distinct CDR3 sequences, about 66% recorded once. No cell sorting was done before RNA was extracted from the tissue. Study observations and caveats: Significantly higher TCR diversity was found in tumor than normal lung. Higher tumor TCR diversity was associated with shorter survival.

This TCR derives from an older man with non-small cell lung cancer. V and J are TRBV6-1 and TRBJ1-4; D call uncertain. The material sequenced was lung tumor tissue. CDR3 loop: CASSVMSTNEKLFF. CDR3 DNA sequence: TGTGCCAGCAGTGTCATGTCAACTAATGAAAAACTGTTTTTT.